This TCR beta chain was identified in a study of shared clonotypes between healthy human individuals. Overall study context: Donors had three CD4 naive, three CD4 memory, two CD8 naive and one CD8 memory plate apiece.

Study results and limitations: In this cohort, only blood was sampled, and tissue repertoires likely differ. When compared with the clonotypes that were shared by all four sorted-subset donors, the non-shared clonotypes turned out to have lower generation probabilities.

Germline CDR1 reads KGHSH; CDR2 reads LQKENI. This CDR3 comprises 14 residues. The V gene lost 2 bases and the J gene lost 8 bases, with 13 bases spanning the gap. Here immunoSEQ multiplex PCR was the method, and the copy in TCRdb shows in-frame clones only, minus some. The table includes roughly 2.5 million clones, roughly 92% detected once. Regarding this clone: What it recognizes is unknown.

The chain is built from TRBV18 and TRBJ2-1, with D unresolved. Source material: naive CD4+ T cells sorted from blood. Subset meaning: CD45RA+ positively selected. This TCR derives from a man aged 18 to 29 in good health. The CDR3 loop reads CASSPRASGDEQFF. CDR3 coding DNA: TGTGCCAGCTCACCAAGGGCTAGTGGCGATGAGCAGTTCTTC.